This entry concerns a single T cell receptor (beta chain). Its antigen is currently not known. No base qualities exist here, and no much larger clone lies one base off it. The TCR beta CDR3 regions were amplified from RNA transcripts. The TCR CDR3 was subjected to a first round of RT-PCR using the HTBI primer set and the Qiagen OneStep RT-PCR kit. Libraries were constructed in a second round of multiplex PCR, after which size selection and purification were performed. Sequencing of the libraries was done on an Illumina HiSeq2000 using paired-end 100 bp reads. As for the authors' bioinformatics: SOAPnuke was used to process the raw data, throwing out any read that contained adapters or uncalled bases, had a mean Phred below 15, or lacked an exact constant-primer or identifier match. COPE v1.2.5 was used to merge high-quality paired reads, and clonotypes were defined as unique nucleotide sequences. Clonotypes were aligned to IMGT TRBV, TRBD and TRBJ reference segments using MiTCR v1.1. Only V-J combinations with frequency above 0.0001, covering 99% to 99.2% of repertoires, were analysed. A TCS score was defined as the ratio between F50 (clonal expansion) and ExV (chaos), using BLOSUM62-based TCRdist between CDR3 peptides within each V-J. Welch's t-statistics and random forest reduced roughly 540 V-J features to about 12, which were used in a naive Bayes classifier (R e1071). The similarity between thyroid and blood repertoires was quantified using the Morisita-Horn index. TCRdb reran the public reads through fastp at Q25 and MiXCR, keeping productive beta chains. Duplicate CDR3 protein sequences are folded into a single record with the most common DNA and genes. TCRdb's processing, not the study's, gives the V and J calls here. The sample table contains more than 95,000 distinct CDR3 sequences; only one count was recorded for less than 55% of them. The top ten constitute about 25% of the sample.

This specimen comes from a study of T cells in Graves' hyperthyroidism and ophthalmopathy (dated by TCRdb to 2018 to 2020). Concerning the study at large: Peripheral blood samples were taken at initial diagnosis, before any treatment was given. Thyroid tissue and blood T-cell repertoires from six Graves' hyperthyroidism patients were also compared in the study. TCR Vbeta CDR3 sequencing of 140 or so peripheral blood samples (more than 40 ophthalmopathy, around 80 hyperthyroidism and around 17 progressor patients) is reported in the paper. TCR V-J signatures able to tell the groups apart were searched for in a discovery cohort of some 100 patients, of whom more than 40 had Graves' ophthalmopathy and more than 55 had stable Graves' hyperthyroidism. Once sampling was done, hyperthyroidism patients were given methimazole at a starting dose of 30 mg daily, whereas ophthalmopathy patients were given high-dose intravenous methylprednisolone. For training and testing, the approximately 92 patients in the discovery cohort were randomly divided in a 7:3 ratio. Prospective prediction of ophthalmopathy was tested in an independent validation cohort of fewer than 20 hyperthyroidism patients and around 16 patients who later progressed to ophthalmopathy. Broader findings and caveats from the paper: Sample size was not statistically predetermined, and investigators were not blinded to group allocation. Most expanded thyroid clonotypes (frequency above 0.001) were also found in blood, which suggests that blood repertoires may mirror thyroid immune responses. During validation, the model predicted progression to ophthalmopathy a median of around 7 months ahead of onset, with 70.59% sensitivity and 72% to 85% specificity. A model built on a 13 V-J signature distinguished ophthalmopathy from stable hyperthyroidism, reaching 87.88% sensitivity and around 81% specificity in cross-validation and 80%/75% in testing.

V is clipped by 3 bases and J by 1 base, and the sequence between their germline boundaries is 7 bases long. Taken from the germline V gene, the CDR1 and CDR2 loops are MNHEY and SVGAGI. Taken from cysteine to phenylalanine, the CDR3 has 14 residues. Just the 42-base CDR3 DNA is kept, in frame starting at base 1. Stable Graves' hyperthyroidism was defined as no progression to ophthalmopathy during 18 months of follow-up. The hyperthyroidism patients were between 18 and 65 years old and newly diagnosed, with a disease duration of less than 2 months. The study excluded patients with uncontrolled infections, other autoimmune diseases, pregnancy or lactation. Clinical symptoms, serum thyroxine and TRAb, thyroid ultrasound, and orbital computed tomography formed the basis for the diagnoses. PBMCs were isolated from 10 ml of fresh peripheral blood by Ficoll-Paque density gradient centrifugation. Total RNA was extracted with Trizol reagent, and quality was checked on an Agilent 2100 Bioanalyzer.

Specimen: blood. The rearrangement joined TRBV6-5 to TRBJ2-4, and TRBD2 may be the D gene, going by 6 matching bases. This receptor was taken from a man in his forties with Graves' hyperthyroidism. In nucleotide form, the sequence is TGTGCCAGCAGTTATAGCGGTGCCAAAAACATTCAGTACTTC. This sequence encodes CASSYSGAKNIQYF.